This TCR beta chain came from a study of human T cells and chemical hapten exposure. Broader study findings: Expanded TCRs showed more large CDR3 clusters than pre-sensitization or healthy control sets.

This clonotype has at least ten counts. Its antigen is currently unknown. The time point denotes: pre-sensitization, week 0. Treatment meaning: therapeutic diphenylcyclopropenone sensitization with weekly scalp DPC. Investigators collected blood before applying each patch test. During construction of the library, unique molecular identifiers were attached to individual cDNA molecules for quantitative, reproducible TCR counting. TCRdb ran MiXCR on the RACE reads and lists one entry per CDR3 protein. The sample includes some 70,000 distinct CDR3 sequences, about a tenth of them seen just once. Trimming removed 5 bases at V and 2 bases at J, with 7 bases between. CDR3 length: 14 amino acids. Germline V lookup: CDR1 WNHNN, CDR2 SYGVQD (reference sequence).

The sequencing here drew on whole blood, taken in connection with sensitization to the hapten diphenylcyclopropenone (DPC). This receptor was obtained from a woman aged 45 to 65 with alopecia areata. Some clones in this sample may be carry-over from other donors' samples. The genes are TRBV10-1 and TRBJ2-6, with D maybe TRBD1 (5 bases). The CDR3 DNA follows: TGCGCCAGCAGTAGGACAACTGGGGCCAACGTCCTGACTTTC. It encodes CASSRTTGANVLTF.